The 20 T cell receptor beta chains below were found in one sample sequenced in a study of T cells after yellow fever vaccination. TCRdb re-derived calls from the 5' RACE reads in MiXCR, one entry per CDR3 protein. The table lists 4,500 to 6,500 distinct CDR3 sequences, about 6.5% of them singletons, with about three fifths in the top ten. This specimen was PBMCs, either bulk or a sorted T-cell subset (CD4+, CD8+, memory, or dextramer-sorted; not recorded which), taken less than 16 days after the first yellow fever vaccination. These receptors all stem from a man aged 18 to 30 who received the YFV17D yellow fever vaccine.

This clonotype was detected many times. This chain uses TRBV11-2 with TRBJ1-2; no reliable D call. The CDR3 covers 14 residues. The V end lost 2 bases, the J end lost 5 bases, and 12 bases lay between the germline ends. Germline lookup yields CDR1 SGHAT and CDR2 FQNNGV. The CDR3 DNA follows: TGTGCCAGCAGCTTATCAGCAGCCATTTATGGCTACACCTTC. This gives the protein CASSLSAAIYGYTF.

This clonotype showed up many times. The DNA for the CDR3 is TGTGCCACCAGTAAACGGGGAGGCCAAGAGACCCAGTACTTC. Protein: CATSKRGGQETQYF. This chain links TRBV24-1 with TRBJ2-5, with D perhaps TRBD2 (6 bases). The CDR3 is 14 residues long. The germline CDR1 and CDR2 sequences are KGHDR and SFDVKD. The ends were cut back, 6 bases at V and 1 base at J, with 11 bases in the middle.

This clonotype appeared a few times. The chain combines TRBV9 with TRBJ2-3, with D perhaps being TRBD1 or TRBD2 (5 bases each). This CDR3 has 16 residues. Germline CDR1 SGDLS, CDR2 YYNGEE. Trimming cost V 3 bases and J 4 bases, with 18 bases left between them. The CDR3: CASSDGLGPGSDTQYF. In DNA, the CDR3 is TGTGCCAGCAGCGACGGCTTGGGGCCGGGATCAGATACGCAGTATTTT.

This clonotype was detected ten times or more. Here the CDR3 DNA reads TGTGCCAGCAGTTACTCTGGGGGAGGTGAAAATGAGCAGTTCTTC. Translating gives CASSYSGGGENEQFF. The V and J genes are TRBV6-5 and TRBJ2-1, with D possibly being TRBD2 (6 bases). Germline V gives CDR1 MNHEY, CDR2 SVGAGI. Trimming took 0 bases from V and 7 from J, leaving 13 bases between them. The CDR3 length is 15 residues.

This clonotype was picked up many times. V gene TRBV10-3 combines with J gene TRBJ2-7, with D possibly matching TRBD2 (5 bases). The germline V and J ends were trimmed by 11 bases and 0 bases, with 17 bases remaining between them. This CDR3 region has 14 residues. Germline V gene lookup returns CDR1 ENHRY and CDR2 SYGVKD. The CDR3 reads CASAGPSSSYEQYV. The CDR3 DNA follows: TGTGCCTCGGCGGGCCCATCAAGCTCCTACGAGCAGTACGTC.

This clonotype was detected many times. Here the CDR3 DNA reads TGTGCCAGCAGTACTTGGGTCGGGGGAGGAGGGGACACTGAAGCTTTCTTT. Its translation: CASSTWVGGGGDTEAFF. The chain employs TRBV6-5 and TRBJ1-1; perhaps TRBD1 as D (5 bases). CDR3 length: 17 residues. CDR1 is MNHEY and CDR2 is SVGAGI in the germline V gene. V gave up 5 bases and J gave up 3 bases, with 22 bases separating them.

This clonotype was detected ten times or more. This chain uses TRBV20-1 with TRBJ2-2; D remains ambiguous. Germline CDR1 DFQATT, CDR2 SNEGSKA (reference sequence). V lost 3 bases and J 4 bases, leaving 21 bases between the germline ends. The CDR3 loop spans 17 amino acids. The CDR3 nucleotides are TGCAGTGCTAGGATACCCCATGGGTCGTCGGGCACCGGGGAGCTGTTTTTT. This sequence encodes CSARIPHGSSGTGELFF.

There are many counts of this clonotype. V usage is TRBV12-3 or TRBV12-4 and J usage is TRBJ1-4, with TRBD1 identical over 10 bases. CDR3 length: 15 residues. Trimming removed 6 bases from V and 3 bases from J; junction bases left unmatched: 4. The CDR3 here is CASRRQGAPNEKLFF. In DNA, the CDR3 is TGTGCCAGCAGAAGACAGGGGGCACCTAATGAAAAACTGTTTTTT.

At least ten counts were recorded for this clonotype. The gene calls are TRBV10-3 and TRBJ2-5; 8 bases align to TRBD2. CDR1 is ENHRY and CDR2 is SYGVKD in the germline V gene. The V gene end was trimmed by 2 bases and the J gene end by 5 bases; junction bases not matched to a gene: 13. The CDR3 covers 17 residues. The CDR3 is CAISERTSRAAGETQYF. CDR3 in DNA: TGTGCCATCAGTGAGAGGACTAGCCGGGCCGCCGGGGAGACCCAGTACTTC.

This clonotype was recorded at least ten times. J is TRBJ2-5 and V is TRBV6-5; perhaps D is TRBD1 or TRBD2 (5 bases each). V was trimmed by 3 bases and J by 4 bases, leaving 9 bases between them. Germline V gene data show CDR1 as MNHEY and CDR2 as SVGAGI. The CDR3 runs to 13 residues. CDR3 nucleotides: TGTGCCAGCAGTTATCCGAGGGGAGAGACCCAGTACTTC. This sequence encodes CASSYPRGETQYF.

The rearrangement uses TRBV20-1 and TRBJ1-6; D uncertain. Germline CDR1 DFQATT, CDR2 SNEGSKA (reference sequence). This CDR3 region has 17 residues. V was shortened by 0 bases and J by 0 bases, with 12 bases between the two germline ends. Here the CDR3 reads CSARDSRKSSYNSPLHF. The CDR3 bases are TGCAGTGCTAGAGATTCCCGTAAGAGCTCCTATAATTCACCCCTCCACTTT.

This clonotype has at least ten counts. The J gene is TRBJ2-6, the V gene TRBV5-4, with D possibly matching TRBD2 (6 bases). The ends were cut back, 3 bases at V and 2 bases at J, with 18 bases in the middle. Germline V gives CDR1 SGHNT, CDR2 YYREEE (reference sequence). The CDR3 is 18 amino acids. This CDR3 is CASSSRRGKQTGANVLTF. The CDR3 DNA follows: TGTGCCAGCAGCTCCCGGCGGGGTAAACAGACTGGGGCCAACGTCCTGACTTTC.

The table lists this clonotype with many counts. V usage is TRBV25-1 and J usage is TRBJ1-1, with D possibly matching TRBD1 (6 bases). Germline CDR1 is MGHDK and CDR2 is SYGVNS. V was pared by 6 bases and J by 3 bases, with 23 bases between. This CDR3 is 17 amino acids long. The CDR3 DNA sequence: TGTGCCAGCAGCCTCACATGGGCAGGTTCAGGGGACACTGAAGCTTTCTTT. This sequence encodes CASSLTWAGSGDTEAFF.

This clonotype ranks as large. CDR3 protein: CASPRFKPGQGVVSTDTQYF. CDR3 sequence (DNA): TGCGCCAGCCCACGCTTTAAACCGGGACAGGGAGTAGTCAGCACAGATACGCAGTATTTT. The chain links TRBV10-2 to TRBJ2-3; TRBD1 agrees at 9 bases. The ends lost 8 bases at V and 0 bases at J; junction bases unmatched: 21. This CDR3 contains 20 residues. The germline V gene encodes CDR1 WSHSY and CDR2 SAAADI.

This clonotype was seen ten or more times. V and J are TRBV10-3 and TRBJ2-3, with a weak D call TRBD2 (6 bases). Per the germline V gene, CDR1 is ENHRY and CDR2 is SYGVKD. CDR3 size: 14 residues. V was clipped by 8 bases and J by 4 bases, with 16 bases between them. CDR3 protein: CAIRGSRRSDTQYF. The CDR3 DNA sequence: TGTGCCATCCGGGGGAGCCGGCGGTCAGATACGCAGTATTTT.

This clonotype occurred many times. The chain joins TRBV9 to TRBJ2-1; D is uncertain. The CDR3 spans 13 residues. Trimming stripped 0 bases from V and 5 bases from J, with 6 bases between. Germline assignment: CDR1 SGDLS and CDR2 YYNGEE. DNA for the CDR3: TGTGCCAGCAGCGTAGCTCCAGACAATGAGCAGTTCTTC. Its protein product is CASSVAPDNEQFF.

In its sample, this clonotype was seen many times. This chain connects TRBV5-1 to TRBJ2-3; 15 positions match TRBD2. The CDR3 contains 17 residues. Germline trimming cut 4 bases from V and 3 bases from J; bases unmatched to any gene: 6. CDR1 is SGHRS and CDR2 is YFSETQ in the germline V gene. CDR3 in DNA: TGCGCCAGCAGCCGGCGGACTAGCGGGGGGGATACAGATACGCAGTATTTT. It specifies CASSRRTSGGDTDTQYF.

This clonotype was counted at least ten times. The chain recombines TRBV19 with TRBJ1-1; D remains unclear. V was clipped by 4 bases and J by 5 bases, with 8 bases between them. Germline V gives CDR1 LNHDA, CDR2 SQIVND (reference sequence). The CDR3 runs 12 residues. The CDR3 DNA sequence: TGTGCCAGTAGTAAGGGTATAACTGAAGCTTTCTTT. Amino acid sequence: CASSKGITEAFF.

Many counts were recorded for this clonotype. The chain has TRBV5-1 and TRBJ2-7; D unclear. This CDR3 has 12 residues. The V end lost 0 bases, the J end lost 3 bases, and 4 bases lay between the germline ends. Germline V gene data show CDR1 as SGHRS and CDR2 as YFSETQ. In nucleotides, the CDR3 is TGCGCCAGCAGCTTGGACGGCTACGAGCAGTACGTC. This gives the protein CASSLDGYEQYV.

This clonotype has ten or more counts. V is TRBV19 and J is TRBJ2-1; 9 nucleotides agree with TRBD2. The CDR3 covers 15 residues. From germline, CDR1 is LNHDA and CDR2 SQIVND (reference sequence). V trimming: 4 bases; J trimming: 0 bases; junction bases outside the gene matches: 1. CDR3 DNA: TGTGCCAGTAGTAAGACTAGCGGCTCCTACAATGAGCAGTTCTTC. Protein sequence: CASSKTSGSYNEQFF. Supplemented by reference TRBV19 and TRBJ2-1, the full variable domain reads DGGITQSPKYLFRKEGQNVTLSCEQNLNHDAMYWYRQDPGQGLRLIYYSQIVNDFQKGDIAEGYSVSREKKESFPLTVTSAQKNPTAFYLCASSKTSGSYNEQFFGPGTRLTVL.